This T cell receptor beta chain is drawn from a study of T cell responses to AZD1222 COVID-19 vaccine. Study-level results: The study reported that nearly half of spike-specific TCRs target unmutated variant regions.

As for this clone: The target antigen is unknown.

V lost 5 bases to trimming and J lost 2 bases, with 14 bases between them. Germline V gene sequence: CDR1 LNHDA, CDR2 SQIVND (reference sequence). The CDR3 has 15 residues. TCRdb keeps only in-frame clones here, not all; method: immunoSEQ multiplex PCR. Of 58,000 or so clones listed, 80% to 85% are singletons. The sample here was peripheral blood, taken on day 0 of AZD1222 vaccination. The TCR was taken from an adult in good health. The chain recombines TRBV19 with TRBJ2-3, with D perhaps matching TRBD2 (5 bases). The CDR3 DNA reads as TGTGCCAGTAGTCCCGGGATCTCGCCCACAGATACGCAGTATTTT. Protein: CASSPGISPTDTQYF.